The 18 T cell receptor beta chains below all came from one sample that was sequenced in a study of CD8 T cells in Susac syndrome. RNA amounts of about 0.5 to 1 ug underwent reverse transcription with random hexamers. MiXCR, applied by TCRdb to the immunoSEQ multiplex PCR reads, yields one record per CDR3 protein. Of under 200,000 distinct CDR3 sequences in the sample, roughly 96% were seen once. The sample consisted of CD8+ T cells from PBMCs. The receptors originated from a human donor with multiple sclerosis.

The chain combines TRBV20-1 with TRBJ2-1, with unresolved D. The V end lost 4 bases, the J end lost 2 bases, and 15 bases lay between the germline ends. CDR1 and CDR2 (germline): DFQATT, SNEGSKA (reference sequence). This CDR3 region has 15 residues. The CDR3 nucleotides are TGCAGTGCTATTTGGACCCCTACCACCTACAATGAGCAGTTCTTC. This gives the protein CSAIWTPTTYNEQFF.

The chain links TRBV7-2 to TRBJ2-7; perhaps D is TRBD1 or TRBD2 (5 bases each). The germline V and J ends were trimmed by 5 bases and 4 bases, with 15 bases remaining between them. CDR1 is SGHTA and CDR2 is FQGNSA in the germline V gene. The CDR3 length is 14 residues. CDR3 residues: CASSLGDQGYEQYF. The CDR3 DNA sequence: TGTGCCAGCAGCCTCGGGGACCAGGGTTACGAGCAGTACTTC.

This chain connects TRBV15 to TRBJ1-5; no reliable D call. The CDR3 is made up of 17 amino acids. V was trimmed by 0 bases and J by 1 base, leaving 13 bases between them. Germline CDR1 and CDR2: LNHNV and YYDKDF (reference sequence). As DNA, the CDR3 is TGTGCCACCAGCAGAGATTGGGCAGGAAGAAGCAATCAGCCCCAGCATTTT. This sequence encodes CATSRDWAGRSNQPQHF.

The chain uses TRBV4-2 and TRBJ1-2; 7 bases agree with TRBD1. This CDR3 spans 15 amino acids. V trimming: 0 bases; J trimming: 7 bases; junction bases outside the gene matches: 8. Looked up from germline, CDR1 is LGHNA and CDR2 is YNFKEQ. The CDR3: CASSQEQGFRGGYTF. The CDR3 nucleotides are TGTGCCAGCAGCCAAGAACAGGGGTTTCGTGGTGGCTACACCTTC.

Here the CDR3 DNA reads TGCAGTGCCCACCGACTAAGCGGGGGGGCTCTCTACGAGCAGTACTTC. Translation gives CSAHRLSGGALYEQYF. V gene TRBV20-1 combines with J gene TRBJ2-7; 10 bases line up with TRBD2. After removal of 6 bases from V and 3 bases from J, the junction contained 14 bases not matched to a gene. The CDR3 totals 16 residues. In germline, CDR1 is DFQATT, CDR2 SNEGSKA (reference sequence).

This clonotype has only one observation. V usage is TRBV29-1 and J usage is TRBJ2-2; D call uncertain. Germline V lookup: CDR1 SQVTM, CDR2 ANQGSEA. Trimming pared 8 bases from V and 4 bases from J, leaving 14 bases between. The CDR3 runs 13 residues. The CDR3 loop is CSLKDGLTGELFF. The CDR3 coding sequence is TGCAGCTTAAAGGACGGCCTCACCGGGGAGCTGTTTTTT.

The chain carries TRBV12-3 or TRBV12-4 and TRBJ2-1; D may be TRBD1 (6 bases). The CDR3 contains 14 residues. Trimming shortened V by 5 bases and J by 4 bases, and 12 bases separated the two germline ends. CDR3 DNA: TGTGCCAGCAGTCCGAAGGACAGTTACAATGAGCAGTTCTTC. It is translated as CASSPKDSYNEQFF.

This clonotype was counted once. The chain employs TRBV20-1 and TRBJ2-5; TRBD1 might be the D (6 bases). The germline V gene has CDR1 DFQATT and CDR2 SNEGSKA (reference sequence). The CDR3 runs 14 residues. Trimming removed 5 bases from V and 9 bases from J, with 22 bases in between. CDR3 loop: CSASEPRPGEAQYF. CDR3 nucleotide sequence: TGCAGTGCTTCAGAGCCCCGTCCAGGGGAAGCCCAGTACTTC.

V is TRBV11-2 and J is TRBJ1-2; 11 nucleotides agree with TRBD1. This CDR3 region has 15 residues. After removal of 5 bases from V and 4 bases from J, the junction contained 6 bases not matched to a gene. The germline V gene has CDR1 SGHAT and CDR2 FQNNGV. The CDR3 nucleotides read TGTGCCAGCAGCCCCGGGACAGGGGGTGGCTATGGCTACACCTTC. This gives the protein CASSPGTGGGYGYTF.

The V gene is TRBV3-1, the J gene TRBJ1-2, with a possible D match to TRBD1 (5 bases). The CDR3 has 14 amino acids. With 5 bases removed from V and 0 bases from J, the gap between germline ends came to 10 bases. The germline gives CDR1 LGHDT, CDR2 YNNKEL (reference sequence). The CDR3 bases are TGTGCCAGCAGCTACCAGACAGCTAACTATGGCTACACCTTC. Protein sequence: CASSYQTANYGYTF.

This clonotype appeared once. The rearrangement links TRBV2 to TRBJ2-7; weak D call: TRBD1 (5 bases). Germline values: CDR1 SNHLY, CDR2 FYNNEI. The germline V and J ends were trimmed by 2 bases and 6 bases, with 5 bases remaining between them. This CDR3 comprises 11 residues. CDR3 nucleotide sequence: TGTGCCAGCAGTGAAAGGGGCGAGCAGTACTTC. This translates into CASSERGEQYF.

This clonotype was counted a single time. The gene calls are TRBV24-1 and TRBJ2-7; D might be TRBD1 or TRBD2, each matching 5 bases. This CDR3 has 15 amino acids. Trimming removed 9 bases at V and 7 bases at J, with 24 bases between. Germline V gene sequence: CDR1 KGHDR, CDR2 SFDVKD. The CDR3 DNA follows: TGTGCCACCCGCGGGCGACAGACAGCGCTGGAAGAGCAGTACTTC. Amino acid sequence: CATRGRQTALEEQYF.

The chain has TRBV4-1 and TRBJ2-5; 11 nucleotides match TRBD2. The germline CDR1 and CDR2 sequences are MGHRA and YSYEKL. CDR3 size: 19 residues. The junction had 10 bases not matched to a gene; V was cut back by 0 bases and J by 1 base. The CDR3 nucleotides read TGCGCCAGCAGCCAAGAGGGCTTCTTCCTAGCGGGAGGCCAAGAGACCCAGTACTTC. This sequence encodes CASSQEGFFLAGGQETQYF.

The chain uses TRBV15 and TRBJ1-1; no reliable D call. The germline CDR1 and CDR2 sequences are LNHNV and YYDKDF (reference sequence). The CDR3 runs to 14 residues. Trimming cost V 1 base and J 1 base, with 7 bases left between them. The CDR3 protein is CATSRGIANTEAFF. Here the CDR3 DNA reads TGTGCCACCAGCAGAGGTATAGCGAACACTGAAGCTTTCTTT.

This chain uses TRBV29-1 with TRBJ2-3; TRBD2 matches 9 bases. Germline assignment: CDR1 SQVTM and CDR2 ANQGSEA. CDR3 length: 15 residues. V lost 3 bases, J lost 5 bases, and 9 bases stayed unmatched. CDR3 residues: CSVDLRGGLRDTQYF. CDR3 in DNA: TGCAGCGTTGATTTGCGGGGGGGACTCAGAGATACGCAGTATTTT.

The V and J genes are TRBV20-1 and TRBJ1-2; D is perhaps TRBD1 (6 bases). Germline values: CDR1 DFQATT, CDR2 SNEGSKA (reference sequence). The CDR3 runs 16 residues. Trimming cost V 0 bases and J 1 base, with 15 bases left between them. The CDR3 region has the DNA TGCAGTGCTAGAGAGACCGGGACGGGACATAACTATGGCTACACCTTC. Translation: CSARETGTGHNYGYTF.

The CDR3 sequence is CASSRRGGLPEAFF. The CDR3 region has the DNA TGTGCCAGCAGTCGTAGGGGGGGACTGCCTGAAGCTTTCTTT. V usage is TRBV6-5 and J usage is TRBJ1-1; tentative D call: TRBD1 (6 bases). CDR3 length equals 14 residues. In germline, CDR1 is MNHEY, CDR2 SVGAGI. The germline V and J ends were trimmed by 5 bases and 6 bases, with 16 bases remaining between them.

The chain recombines TRBV9 with TRBJ2-5; TRBD2 matches at 13 bases. Germline trimming cut 3 bases from V and 5 bases from J; bases unmatched to any gene: 7. The CDR3 is 16 residues long. Germline loops: CDR1 SGDLS, CDR2 YYNGEE. The CDR3 loop is CASSEGLAGEFETQYF. Written as DNA, the CDR3 is TGTGCCAGCAGCGAAGGACTAGCGGGAGAATTTGAGACCCAGTACTTC.